This T cell receptor (beta chain) was sequenced during a study of Graves' ophthalmopathy and Graves' hyperthyroidism. The CDR3 extends over 14 amino acids. Looked up from germline, CDR1 is LNHDA and CDR2 is SQIVND (reference sequence). Trimming took 9 bases from V and 6 from J, leaving 18 bases between them. Amplified TCR beta CDR3 regions were obtained using RNA transcripts as template. The first round was an RT-PCR with HTBI primers, and the second round was a multiplex PCR. TCRdb redid the calling of the multiplex PCR reads with MiXCR, one entry per CDR3 protein. The repertoire holds roughly 1.1 million distinct CDR3 sequences, 35% to 40% seen once, with approximately 12% in the top ten.

The chain couples TRBV19 to TRBJ1-5; possibly TRBD1 for D (5 bases). Material: peripheral blood or thyroid tissue (not recorded which). The receptor was isolated from an adult man with Graves' hyperthyroidism. The CDR3 sequence: CASRDQAGSQPQHF. The CDR3 DNA reads TGTGCCAGCAGAGATCAGGCAGGGAGTCAGCCCCAGCATTTT. Looking up the rest from reference TRBV19 and TRBJ1-5 gives the full variable domain: DGGITQSPKYLFRKEGQNVTLSCEQNLNHDAMYWYRQDPGQGLRLIYYSQIVNDFQKGDIAEGYSVSREKKESFPLTVTSAQKNPTAFYLCASRDQAGSQPQHFGDGTRLSIL.